Below, 18 T cell receptor beta chains from the same sample are listed, as sequenced in a study of OX40 agonist ivuxolimab in advanced cancers. Assay used: immunoSEQ multiplex PCR; TCRdb lists only in-frame clones, some missing. This sample carries about 25,000 clones, about 86% of them seen once, and the ten largest clones take approximately 42%. The sample in question was CD4+ or CD8+ T cells sorted from blood, obtained in a trial of the OX40 agonist ivuxolimab. These receptors all stem from an adult with an advanced solid tumor such as melanoma, head and neck, liver or kidney cancer.

This clone rates as medium-sized. The V gene is TRBV29-1, the J gene TRBJ2-1, with 13 nucleotides matching TRBD2. CDR1 is SQVTM and CDR2 is ANQGSEA in the germline V gene. There are 15 residues in the CDR3. The CDR3 nucleotides are TGCAGTGTTACTCCCGGGACTAGCGGGATCAATGAGCAGTTCTTC. The encoded protein is CSVTPGTSGINEQFF.

The chain recombines TRBV28 with TRBJ2-3; D assignment may be TRBD1 or TRBD2 (5 bases each). Trimming cost V 6 bases and J 1 base, with 11 bases left between them. CDR3 size: 14 residues. In germline, CDR1 is MDHEN, CDR2 SYDVKM. The CDR3 coding sequence is TGTGCCAGCAGCCCGGGACGGCGCACAGATACGCAGTATTTT. Translated, it gives CASSPGRRTDTQYF. The full variable domain, its missing parts supplied by reference TRBV28 and TRBJ2-3, is DVKVTQSSRYLVKRTGEKVFLECVQDMDHENMFWYRQDPGLGLRLIYFSYDVKMKEKGDIPEGYSVSREKKERFSLILESASTNQTSMYLCASSPGRRTDTQYFGPGTRLTVL.

CDR3 sequence: CASSLYPGLYEQYF. CDR3 in DNA: TGTGCCAGCAGTTTATACCCAGGGTTGTACGAGCAGTACTTC. The chain recombines TRBV27 with TRBJ2-7, with D possibly matching TRBD1 (5 bases). Germline CDR1 reads MNHEY; CDR2 reads SMNVEV (reference sequence). V lost 1 base and J lost 4, with 11 bases in between. The length of the CDR3 is 14 residues.

This chain joins TRBV27 and TRBJ2-7; 9 bases map to TRBD2. Germline CDR1 reads MNHEY; CDR2 reads SMNVEV (reference sequence). V lost 3 bases to trimming and J lost 4 bases; unmatched junction nucleotides: 7. The CDR3 is 15 residues long. In nucleotides, the CDR3 is TGTGCCAGCAGTTTGACGGCGGGGGGGCAATACGAGCAGTACTTC. It translates to CASSLTAGGQYEQYF.

The chain uses TRBV9 and TRBJ2-1, with D unresolved. V was shortened by 4 bases and J by 3 bases, with 14 bases between the two germline ends. This CDR3 is 15 amino acids long. The V gene's germline CDR1 is SGDLS and CDR2 YYNGEE. CDR3 region: CASSSPQADYNEQFF. The CDR3 DNA reads as TGTGCCAGCAGCTCCCCGCAGGCAGACTACAATGAGCAGTTCTTC.

The chain links TRBV7-9 to TRBJ1-2; D call uncertain. CDR1 is SEHNR and CDR2 is FQNEAQ in the germline V gene (reference sequence). CDR3 length equals 14 residues. Trimming left V 4 bases short and J 3 bases short, with 12 bases between. CDR3 bases: TGTGCCAGCAGCTCGGGGAAGGGTGACTATGGCTACACCTTC. The encoded protein is CASSSGKGDYGYTF.

This clone has just a few counts. The chain joins TRBV6-1 to TRBJ2-5; TRBD2 matches 12 bases. V trimming: 2 bases; J trimming: 2 bases; junction bases outside the gene matches: 0. The CDR3 loop spans 15 amino acids. Germline V gene lookup returns CDR1 MNHNS and CDR2 SASEGT. In nucleotides, the CDR3 is TGTGCCAGCAGTGAACTAGCGGGGGGGCAAGAGACCCAGTACTTC. Encoded protein: CASSELAGGQETQYF.

This chain links TRBV4-1 with TRBJ2-1; D is undetermined. The V gene lost 0 bases and the J gene lost 2 bases, with 11 bases spanning the gap. Per the germline V gene, CDR1 is MGHRA and CDR2 is YSYEKL. This CDR3 is built from 16 residues. The CDR3 nucleotides read TGCGCCAGCAGCCAAGATCATTTTACAGCCTACAATGAGCAGTTCTTC. Translating gives CASSQDHFTAYNEQFF.

This rearrangement joins TRBV9 to TRBJ1-1, with D possibly matching TRBD1 (5 bases). V shed 5 bases and J shed 1 base, with 12 bases lying between them. Germline loops: CDR1 SGDLS, CDR2 YYNGEE. This CDR3 is 14 amino acids long. The CDR3 here is CASRSEGWNTEAFF. CDR3 nucleotides: TGTGCCAGCAGATCCGAGGGGTGGAACACTGAAGCTTTCTTT.

V and J are TRBV12-5 and TRBJ2-6; no reliable D call. V dropped 0 bases and J dropped 0 bases, with 15 bases sitting between them. The CDR3 is 19 amino acids. CDR1 and CDR2 (germline): LGHNT, FRNRAP. CDR3 in DNA: TGTGCTAGTGGTTTGGTAGGCCCCTCCAAAAGCTCTGGGGCCAACGTCCTGACTTTC. Its translation is CASGLVGPSKSSGANVLTF.

The chain is built from TRBV6-6 and TRBJ1-5; TRBD1 matches at 7 bases. Germline loops: CDR1 MNHNY, CDR2 SVGAGI (reference sequence). V dropped 5 bases and J dropped 5; count of bases not matched to a gene: 3. The length of the CDR3 is 13 residues. CDR3 nucleotides: TGTGCCAGCAGTCGAGGGACAGATCAGCCCCAGCATTTT. Its protein is CASSRGTDQPQHF.

The chain recombines TRBV4-2 with TRBJ2-1, with 7 bases aligning to TRBD1. There are 15 residues in the CDR3. The germline CDR1 and CDR2 sequences are LGHNA and YNFKEQ. The junction had 3 bases not matched to a gene; V was cut back by 2 bases and J by 2 bases. CDR3 in DNA: TGTGCCAGCAGCCAAAACAGGGGTACCTACAATGAGCAGTTCTTC. Amino acid sequence: CASSQNRGTYNEQFF.

The chain has TRBV4-1 and TRBJ2-3, with TRBD1 matching over 9 bases. J lost 2 bases, V lost 6 bases, and 6 bases had no gene match. The CDR3 contains 15 residues. Germline CDR1 and CDR2: MGHRA and YSYEKL. CDR3 amino acids: CASSRQGDFTDTQYF. Here the CDR3 DNA reads TGCGCCAGCAGTAGACAGGGGGATTTCACAGATACGCAGTATTTT.

This chain links TRBV7-9 with TRBJ2-5; the D gene is possibly TRBD2 (5 bases). The J call is in doubt because the DNA end fits TRBJ2-7 better. Germline V CDR1 and CDR2: SEHNR, FQNEAQ (reference sequence). This CDR3 comprises 13 residues. The CDR3 reads CASSRGRSYEQYF. The CDR3 DNA is TGTGCCAGCAGCCGCGGGCGGTCCTACGAGCAGTACTTC.

The rearrangement joins TRBV7-6 to TRBJ2-1, with 9 nucleotides matching TRBD2. The CDR3 extends over 16 amino acids. Germline V CDR1 and CDR2: SGHVS, FNYEAQ. V gave up 1 base and J gave up 2 bases; unmatched junction bases: 3. CDR3 in amino acids: CASSLGGGGAYNEQFF. In DNA form, the CDR3 reads TGTGCCAGCAGCTTAGGTGGCGGGGGGGCCTACAATGAGCAGTTCTTC. The variable domain in full, completed from reference TRBV7-6 and TRBJ2-1, reads GAGVSQSPRYKVTKRGQDVALRCDPISGHVSLYWYRQALGQGPEFLTYFNYEAQQDKSGLPNDRFSAERPEGSISTLTIQRTEQRDSAMYRCASSLGGGGAYNEQFFGPGTRLTVL.

The count of this clone is one. The chain has TRBV27 and TRBJ1-1; perhaps TRBD1 as D (5 bases). With 3 bases removed from V and 5 bases from J, the gap between germline ends came to 13 bases. Germline assignment: CDR1 MNHEY and CDR2 SMNVEV (reference sequence). This CDR3 spans 14 amino acids. The DNA for the CDR3 is TGTGCCAGCAGTTTGAGGCAGGGATGGACTGAAGCTTTCTTT. Translating gives CASSLRQGWTEAFF.

The rearrangement links TRBV6-4 to TRBJ2-3; D not resolved. The CDR3 loop spans 13 amino acids. From germline, CDR1 is MRHNA and CDR2 SNTAGT. Trimming stripped 2 bases from V and 2 bases from J, with 5 bases between. The CDR3 is CASSDGNTDTQYF. The CDR3 nucleotides are TGTGCCAGCAGTGACGGAAACACAGATACGCAGTATTTT.

The V and J genes are TRBV10-3 and TRBJ1-5; no clear D. Trimming took off 2 bases at V and 3 bases at J, with 5 bases between the two ends. From germline, CDR1 is ENHRY and CDR2 SYGVKD. This CDR3 has 13 amino acids. CDR3 in DNA: TGTGCCATCAGTGAGCAGAACAATCAGCCCCAGCATTTT. Encoded protein: CAISEQNNQPQHF.